The entry below describes one T cell receptor (beta chain). The data are from a study of blood T cell repertoires in COVID-19. Study context: Samples came from the United States, Italy and Spain, spanning acute and convalescent COVID-19.

In the original analysis: Amplification with reference gene primers provided the estimates of nucleated cell counts. Clones were read by immunoSEQ multiplex PCR, and TCRdb kept only the in-frame ones, dropping some. Clone size and V and J calls were adopted from that table, with D and trimming inferred from the DNA. Here the sample spans over 80,000 clones, roughly nine tenths being singletons. This TCR came from a man aged 50 or older with acute or convalescent COVID-19. Sample: peripheral blood.

CDR3 nucleotide sequence: TGTGCCAGCAGCTTGGGAGGACAGGGGGTGGGTGAGCAGTTCTTC. Encoded protein: CASSLGGQGVGEQFF. V usage is TRBV5-4 and J usage is TRBJ2-1, with 10 bases identical to TRBD1. CDR3 length: 15 amino acids. J lost 9 bases, V lost 0 bases, and 6 bases had no gene match. The V gene's germline CDR1 is SGHNT and CDR2 YYREEE (reference sequence). The full variable domain, with the rest looked up from reference TRBV5-4 and TRBJ2-1, is ETGVTQSPTHLIKTRGQQVTLRCSSQSGHNTVSWYQQALGQGPQFIFQYYREEENGRGNFPPRFSGLQFPNYSSELNVNALELDDSALYLCASSLGGQGVGEQFFGPGTRLTVL.